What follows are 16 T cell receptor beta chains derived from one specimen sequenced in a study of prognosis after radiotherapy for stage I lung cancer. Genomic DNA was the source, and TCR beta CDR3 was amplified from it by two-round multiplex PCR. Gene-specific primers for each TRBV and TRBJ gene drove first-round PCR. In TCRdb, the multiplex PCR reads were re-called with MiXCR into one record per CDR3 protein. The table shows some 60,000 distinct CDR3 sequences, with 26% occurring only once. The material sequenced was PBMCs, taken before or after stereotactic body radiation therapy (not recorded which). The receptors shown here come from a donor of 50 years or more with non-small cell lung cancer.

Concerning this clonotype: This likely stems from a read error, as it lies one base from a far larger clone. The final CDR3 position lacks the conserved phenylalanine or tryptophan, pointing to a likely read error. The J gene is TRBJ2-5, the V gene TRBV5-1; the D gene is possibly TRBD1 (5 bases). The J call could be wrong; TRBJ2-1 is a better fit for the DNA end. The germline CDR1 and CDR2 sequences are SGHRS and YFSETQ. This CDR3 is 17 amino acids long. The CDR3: CASSLEARQHPYNEQFL. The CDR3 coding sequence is TGCGCCAGCAGCTTGGAAGCGCGACAGCACCCATACAATGAGCAGTTCTTG.

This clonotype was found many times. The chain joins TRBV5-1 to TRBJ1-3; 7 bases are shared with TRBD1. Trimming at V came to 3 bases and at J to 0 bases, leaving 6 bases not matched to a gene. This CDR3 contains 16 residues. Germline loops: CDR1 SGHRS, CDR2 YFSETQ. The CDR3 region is CASSSQTGFSGNTIYF. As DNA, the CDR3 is TGCGCCAGCAGCTCCCAGACAGGGTTCTCTGGAAACACCATATATTTT.

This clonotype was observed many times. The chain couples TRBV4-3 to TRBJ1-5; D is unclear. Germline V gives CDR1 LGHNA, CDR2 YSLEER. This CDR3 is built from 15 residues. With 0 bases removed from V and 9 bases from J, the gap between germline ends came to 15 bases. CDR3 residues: CASSQDRNIIGPQHF. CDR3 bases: TGCGCCAGCAGCCAAGATCGTAATATTATTGGGCCCCAGCATTTT.

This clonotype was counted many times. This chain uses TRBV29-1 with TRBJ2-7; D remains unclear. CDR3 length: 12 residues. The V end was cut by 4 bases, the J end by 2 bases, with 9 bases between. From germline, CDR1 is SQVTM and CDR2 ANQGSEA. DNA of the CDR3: TGCAGCGTTGGAGACACCGCCTACGAGCAGTACTTC. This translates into CSVGDTAYEQYF.

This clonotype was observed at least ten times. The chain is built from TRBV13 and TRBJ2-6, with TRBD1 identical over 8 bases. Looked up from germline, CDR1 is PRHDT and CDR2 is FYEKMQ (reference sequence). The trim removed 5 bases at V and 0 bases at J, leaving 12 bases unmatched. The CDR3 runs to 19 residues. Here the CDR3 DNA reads TGTGCCAGCAGCCGTAACCTGGACAGGGCTAGCTCTGGGGCCAACGTCCTGACTTTC. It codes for CASSRNLDRASSGANVLTF.

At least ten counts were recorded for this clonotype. The CDR3: CASSLVAGQQETQYF. CDR3 DNA sequence: TGCGCCAGCAGCTTGGTAGCGGGACAACAAGAGACCCAGTACTTC. The chain employs TRBV5-1 and TRBJ2-5; 8 bases are shared with TRBD2. This CDR3 is 15 amino acids long. Germline CDR1 and CDR2: SGHRS and YFSETQ. V was pared by 0 bases and J by 2 bases, with 3 bases of the junction left unmatched. Together with reference TRBV5-1 and TRBJ2-5, the CDR3 gives the full variable domain: KAGVTQTPRYLIKTRGQQVTLSCSPISGHRSVSWYQQTPGQGLQFLFEYFSETQRNKGNFPGRFSGRQFSNSRSEMNVSTLELGDSALYLCASSLVAGQQETQYFGPGTRLLVL.

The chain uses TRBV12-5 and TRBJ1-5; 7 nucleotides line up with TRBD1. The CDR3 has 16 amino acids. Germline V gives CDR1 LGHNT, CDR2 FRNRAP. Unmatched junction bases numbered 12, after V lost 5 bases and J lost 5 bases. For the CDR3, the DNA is TGTGCTAGTGGTCCCTTCCGGGACAGTGGGGATCAGCCCCAGCATTTT. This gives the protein CASGPFRDSGDQPQHF.

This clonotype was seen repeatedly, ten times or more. The CDR3 region is CSADRDAIGEQFF. CDR3 bases: TGCAGTGCTGACCGGGACGCCATCGGCGAGCAGTTCTTC. The V gene is TRBV20-1, the J gene TRBJ2-1; D is possibly TRBD1 or TRBD2 (5 bases each). The V end lost 5 bases, the J end lost 10 bases, and 18 bases lay between the germline ends. This CDR3 is 13 amino acids long. CDR1 is DFQATT and CDR2 is SNEGSKA in the germline V gene (reference sequence).

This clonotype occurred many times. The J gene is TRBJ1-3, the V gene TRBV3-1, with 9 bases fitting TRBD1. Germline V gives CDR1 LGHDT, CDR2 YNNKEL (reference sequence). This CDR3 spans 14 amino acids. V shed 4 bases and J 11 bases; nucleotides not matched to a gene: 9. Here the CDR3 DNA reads TGTGCCAGCAGCCCCGGACAGGGGATGGGGGCCATATATTTT. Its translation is CASSPGQGMGAIYF.

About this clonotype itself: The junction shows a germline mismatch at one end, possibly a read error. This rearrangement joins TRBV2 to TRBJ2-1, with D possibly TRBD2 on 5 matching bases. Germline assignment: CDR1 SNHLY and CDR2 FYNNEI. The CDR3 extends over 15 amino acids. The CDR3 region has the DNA TGTGCCGGCAGCCCTATCGGGGTGTCCTACAATGAGCAGTTCTTC. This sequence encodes CAGSPIGVSYNEQFF.

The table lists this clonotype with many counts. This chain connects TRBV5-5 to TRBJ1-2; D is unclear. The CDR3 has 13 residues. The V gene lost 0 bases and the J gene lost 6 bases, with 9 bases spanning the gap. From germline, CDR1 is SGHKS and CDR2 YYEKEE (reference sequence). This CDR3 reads CASSLALGDGYTF. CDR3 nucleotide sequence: TGTGCCAGCAGCTTGGCCCTAGGTGATGGCTACACCTTC.

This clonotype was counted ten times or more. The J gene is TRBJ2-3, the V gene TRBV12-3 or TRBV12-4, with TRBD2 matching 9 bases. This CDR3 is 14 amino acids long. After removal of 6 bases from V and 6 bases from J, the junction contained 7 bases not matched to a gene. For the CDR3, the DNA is TGTGCCAGCAGGACCGGGACTAGCTCCGATACGCAGTATTTT. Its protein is CASRTGTSSDTQYF.

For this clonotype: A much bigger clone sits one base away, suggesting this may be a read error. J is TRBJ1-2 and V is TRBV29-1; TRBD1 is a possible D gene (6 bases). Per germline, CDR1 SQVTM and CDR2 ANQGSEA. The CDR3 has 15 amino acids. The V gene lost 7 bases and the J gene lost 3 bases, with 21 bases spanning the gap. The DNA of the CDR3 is TGCAGCGCTAAGAGCCCAGGGACAAGTCACTATGGCTACACCTTC. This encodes CSAKSPGTSHYGYTF.

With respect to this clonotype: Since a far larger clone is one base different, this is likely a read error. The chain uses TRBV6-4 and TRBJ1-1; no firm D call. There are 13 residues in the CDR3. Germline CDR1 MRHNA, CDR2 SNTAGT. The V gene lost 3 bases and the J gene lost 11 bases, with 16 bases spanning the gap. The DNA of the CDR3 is TGTGCCAGCAGTGAAGACGGATACATGTGGGCTTTCTTT. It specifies CASSEDGYMWAFF.

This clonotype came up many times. DNA of the CDR3: TGTGCCAGCACCTTATCTGGGGCCAACGTCCTGACTTTC. This sequence encodes CASTLSGANVLTF. The chain links TRBV12-3 or TRBV12-4 to TRBJ2-6; D remains unclear. V lost 7 bases and J lost 1, with 5 bases in between. This CDR3 contains 13 residues.

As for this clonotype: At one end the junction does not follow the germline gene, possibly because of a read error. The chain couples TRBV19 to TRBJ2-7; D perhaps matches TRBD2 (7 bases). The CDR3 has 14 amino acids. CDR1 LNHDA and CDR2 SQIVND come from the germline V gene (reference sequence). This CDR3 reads CASSIAGAFYEQNF. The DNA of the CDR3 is TGTGCCAGTAGTATCGCGGGGGCGTTCTACGAGCAGAACTTC.